This TCR beta chain was observed in a study of blood T cell repertoires in COVID-19. Study information: The United States, Italy and Spain were the sources of the acute and convalescent COVID-19 samples. PBMCs, B-cell-depleted T cells, or T cells provided the cDNA or gDNA that made up the material.

Methods used by the authors: Estimates of nucleated cell counts were drawn from the amplification of reference gene primers. TCRdb's copy holds only in-frame clones and misses some; the assay was immunoSEQ multiplex PCR. V and J calls and clone size are as listed in that table; D and trimming were resolved from the DNA. Of 45,000 or so clones in the sample, 87% were seen once. From germline, CDR1 is LNHDA and CDR2 SQIVND (reference sequence). Trimming took 5 bases from V and 5 from J; bases not matched to a gene: 6. The CDR3 is 15 residues long. The sample was peripheral blood. The chain recombines TRBV19 with TRBJ1-5; 10 bases agree with TRBD1. This TCR was recovered from a woman older than 75 with active COVID-19. Here the CDR3 DNA reads TGTGCCAGTAGTCCGACGGGACAGGGGTATCAGCCCCAGCATTTT. Protein sequence: CASSPTGQGYQPQHF.